Reported below is one T cell receptor (beta chain). Its antigen is not identified. TCRdb processed the 5' RACE reads again and assigns one entry to each CDR3 protein, with no DNA. The record lists hundreds of thousands of distinct CDR3 sequences, of which the ten most abundant hold about 4.2%. The data were obtained in a study of T cells expressing NK-cell markers. Findings and caveats of the study: In several donors, dominant clonotypes made up roughly 25-60.1% of CD3+CD56-NKG2C+ cells.

Germline lookup yields CDR1 SGHNT and CDR2 YENEEA. The CDR3 has 13 amino acids. The chain joins TRBV11-3 to TRBJ2-5; the D gene TCRdb calls, TRBD1, cannot be checked with no DNA. The sequenced sample consisted of blood T cells: a sorted CD56 or NKG2C T cell subset, CD4+ or CD8+ T cells, or bulk PBMC T cells (not recorded which). This TCR was recovered from a woman between 18 and 70 years old in good health. CDR3 residues: CASSEGRPETQYF.